What follows is one TCR beta chain and its context. Its specificity is unknown. Unrecorded immune exposure was likely among donors, who were nominally healthy when sampled. It was with 60 Vbeta and 13 Jbeta primers that the PCR ran. Data came from immunoSEQ multiplex PCR; TCRdb stores just in-frame clones and leaves some out. Of approximately 220,000 clones in the sample, 76% are singletons; the top ten hold around 0.63%. These data are taken from a study of cytomegalovirus exposure and HLA in healthy donors. Broader study findings: Per a prior analysis, the majority of TCR beta V segments were productive roughly 87% or roughly 30% of the time. Among TCR beta chains, those listed as cytomegalovirus-associated numbered some 160.

The CDR3 runs to 15 residues. CDR1 and CDR2 (germline): LNHNV, YYDKDF (reference sequence). The V and J ends lost 5 bases and 3 bases, in that order; junction bases with no gene match: 5. This TCR was sampled from a young man in good health and CMV-seronegative. The chain couples TRBV15 to TRBJ1-4, with 8 nucleotides matching TRBD1. Sequencing input: PBMCs. Written as DNA, the CDR3 is TGTGCCACCAGCGGAGGACAGGGCTCTAATGAAAAACTGTTTTTT. It encodes CATSGGQGSNEKLFF.